These 20 T cell receptor beta chains share one sample of origin, sequenced in a study of blood T cell repertoires in COVID-19. The assay was immunoSEQ multiplex PCR, and TCRdb's table has in-frame clones only and misses some. Altogether approximately 300,000 clones are present, more than 70% being singletons, with the ten largest covering roughly 5.2%. The sequenced material came from PBMCs or T cells enriched from blood (not recorded which). These TCRs come from a woman younger than 45 who had recovered from COVID-19.

This chain connects TRBV16 to TRBJ1-2, with a possible D match to TRBD1 (5 bases). The germline CDR1 and CDR2 sequences are KGHSY and FQNENV. V lost 0 bases and J 0 bases, leaving 14 bases between the germline ends. The length of the CDR3 is 17 residues. CDR3 protein: CASSQSLQGASNYGYTF. The CDR3 bases are TGTGCCAGCAGCCAATCTCTCCAAGGGGCTTCTAACTATGGCTACACCTTC. Based on the CDR3 plus reference TRBV16 and TRBJ1-2, the full variable domain is GEEVAQTPKHLVRGEGQKAKLYCAPIKGHSYVFWYQQVLKNEFKFLISFQNENVFDETGMPKERFSAKCLPNSPCSLEIQATKLEDSAVYFCASSQSLQGASNYGYTFGSGTRLTVV.

The rearrangement uses TRBV4-3 and TRBJ1-3; 7 bases align to TRBD1. The length of the CDR3 is 15 residues. The V segment lost 0 bases and the J segment 2 bases; nucleotides outside the gene matches: 1. Germline V gene lookup returns CDR1 LGHNA and CDR2 YSLEER. CDR3 residues: CASSQDGTAGNTIYF. The CDR3 coding sequence is TGCGCCAGCAGCCAAGACGGGACAGCTGGAAACACCATATATTTT.

The chain joins TRBV6-5 to TRBJ1-3; D not resolved. Trimming took off 4 bases at V and 0 bases at J, with 10 bases between the two ends. Germline V CDR1 and CDR2: MNHEY, SVGAGI. This CDR3 has 15 amino acids. Here the CDR3 reads CASSSALSSGNTIYF. In nucleotides, the CDR3 is TGTGCCAGCAGTTCAGCGCTTTCCTCTGGAAACACCATATATTTT.

This chain's CDR3 is CASSVASGGVGGTQYF. The CDR3 DNA follows: TGTGCCAGCAGCGTAGCTAGCGGGGGGGTCGGTGGGACCCAGTACTTC. J is TRBJ2-5 and V is TRBV9; 12 bases map to TRBD2. The CDR3 runs to 16 residues. The V gene end was trimmed by 0 bases and the J gene end by 7 bases; junction bases not matched to a gene: 7. CDR1 is SGDLS, CDR2 YYNGEE, per germline.

This sequence joins TRBV19 and TRBJ1-2; tentative D call: TRBD1 (6 bases). CDR3 length equals 17 residues. The V gene lost 3 bases and the J gene lost 1 base, with 18 bases spanning the gap. Germline CDR1 and CDR2: LNHDA and SQIVND (reference sequence). The CDR3 here is CASSIQSQGLDNYGYTF. The CDR3 bases are TGTGCCAGTAGTATTCAATCACAGGGTTTAGATAACTATGGCTACACCTTC.

The V call is TRBV6-5, the J call TRBJ1-1, with D possibly TRBD1 on 6 matching bases. Trimming took 2 bases from V and 9 from J, leaving 13 bases between them. Germline assignment: CDR1 MNHEY and CDR2 SVGAGI. CDR3 size: 13 residues. The CDR3 DNA reads as TGTGCCAGCAGTTACGACAGGATTGAGAAAGCTTTCTTT. It yields the protein CASSYDRIEKAFF.

This clone was detected only a few times. The chain is built from TRBV10-3 and TRBJ1-1, with D possibly being TRBD1 (5 bases). CDR3 size: 15 residues. V was cut by 6 bases and J by 5 bases, with 19 bases left in between. Per the germline V gene, CDR1 is ENHRY and CDR2 is SYGVKD. CDR3 in amino acids: CAIRATTTGVTEAFF. As DNA, the CDR3 is TGTGCCATCAGGGCGACCACAACGGGGGTGACTGAAGCTTTCTTT.

The V call is TRBV6-5, the J call TRBJ1-2; TRBD1 is a possible D gene (5 bases). CDR3 size: 13 residues. Germline CDR1 MNHEY, CDR2 SVGAGI. V gave up 0 bases and J gave up 4 bases, with 6 bases separating them. In DNA form, the CDR3 reads TGTGCCAGCAGTTACTCAGGGGCCTATGGCTACACCTTC. It encodes CASSYSGAYGYTF.

This clone has just one count. The chain couples TRBV19 to TRBJ2-7, with 7 bases lining up with TRBD1. This CDR3 is built from 15 residues. Germline V gives CDR1 LNHDA, CDR2 SQIVND (reference sequence). The ends lost 3 bases at V and 2 bases at J; junction bases unmatched: 7. CDR3: CASSIMKGATYEQYF. In nucleotides, the CDR3 is TGTGCCAGTAGTATTATGAAGGGGGCGACCTACGAGCAGTACTTC.

This clone was found once. The chain carries TRBV2 and TRBJ1-1; perhaps TRBD1 as D (6 bases). Trimming pared 11 bases from V and 4 bases from J, leaving 20 bases between. The CDR3 contains 14 residues. Per germline, CDR1 SNHLY and CDR2 FYNNEI. The CDR3 region is CAASTNRGGTEAFF. The CDR3 nucleotides are TGTGCCGCTAGCACAAATCGAGGGGGCACTGAAGCTTTCTTT.

This chain uses TRBV5-6 with TRBJ1-4; 8 bases map to TRBD1. Per the germline V gene, CDR1 is SGHDT and CDR2 is YYEEEE. The CDR3 runs to 17 residues. Trimming at V came to 2 bases and at J to 0 bases, leaving 6 bases not matched to a gene. DNA for the CDR3: TGTGCCAGCAGCTTCCCGGGACAGGCTTCAACTAATGAAAAACTGTTTTTT. It codes for CASSFPGQASTNEKLFF.

J is TRBJ2-5 and V is TRBV18; maybe TRBD1 (5 bases). The germline V gene has CDR1 KGHSH and CDR2 LQKENI. The CDR3 length is 15 residues. Trimming shortened V by 1 base and J by 3 bases, and 12 bases separated the two germline ends. CDR3 amino acids: CASSPLRAPKETQYF. CDR3 bases: TGTGCCAGCTCACCACTCAGGGCACCAAAAGAGACCCAGTACTTC.

The chain joins TRBV20-1 to TRBJ2-7, with TRBD1 identical over 7 bases. V was clipped by 3 bases and J by 7 bases; unmatched bases: 15. Germline CDR1 is DFQATT and CDR2 is SNEGSKA (reference sequence). The CDR3 is 15 amino acids. CDR3 bases: TGCAGTGCTAGTTCCGATCGACAGGGTAGGAAGGAGCAGTACTTC. It translates to CSASSDRQGRKEQYF.

The chain uses TRBV6-2 or TRBV6-3 and TRBJ1-1; TRBD1 might be the D (6 bases). Trimming took off 6 bases at V and 4 bases at J, with 21 bases between the two ends. The CDR3 is 16 amino acids. Per germline, CDR1 MNHEY and CDR2 SVGEGT. The CDR3 DNA reads as TGTGCCAGCAGCCGACGCGCCCCTCAGGGGAGCACTGAAGCTTTCTTT. It translates to CASSRRAPQGSTEAFF.

The rearrangement joins TRBV11-3 to TRBJ2-2, with D possibly TRBD1 on 6 matching bases. Trimming cost V 4 bases and J 2 bases, with 11 bases left between them. This CDR3 comprises 15 residues. Germline loops: CDR1 SGHNT, CDR2 YENEEA. The CDR3: CASSSRTVNTGELFF. As DNA, the CDR3 is TGTGCCAGCAGCTCCCGGACAGTTAACACCGGGGAGCTGTTTTTT.

V usage is TRBV24-1 and J usage is TRBJ2-3; D is possibly TRBD2 (6 bases). Germline CDR1 is KGHDR and CDR2 is SFDVKD. Trimming cost V 4 bases and J 0 bases, with 7 bases left between them. The CDR3 spans 14 residues. The CDR3 DNA follows: TGTGCCACCAGTGACCGGGGGAGCACAGATACGCAGTATTTT. This sequence encodes CATSDRGSTDTQYF.

This rearrangement joins TRBV29-1 to TRBJ1-1; 7 bases align to TRBD1. CDR1 and CDR2 (germline): SQVTM, ANQGSEA. This CDR3 has 14 residues. The trim removed 4 bases at V and 0 bases at J, leaving 5 bases unmatched. CDR3 DNA: TGCAGCGTTGCAGGGACAGAGATGAACACTGAAGCTTTCTTT. This encodes CSVAGTEMNTEAFF. The full variable domain, its missing parts supplied by reference TRBV29-1 and TRBJ1-1, is SAVISQKPSRDICQRGTSLTIQCQVDSQVTMMFWYRQQPGQSLTLIATANQGSEATYESGFVIDKFPISRPNLTFSTLTVSNMSPEDSSIYLCSVAGTEMNTEAFFGQGTRLTVV.

V is TRBV4-1 and J is TRBJ2-1; D is undetermined. The CDR3 totals 15 residues. The germline V and J ends were trimmed by 0 bases and 2 bases, with 8 bases remaining between them. Germline values: CDR1 MGHRA, CDR2 YSYEKL. Written as DNA, the CDR3 is TGCGCCAGCAGCCAAGACATTACTCCCTACAATGAGCAGTTCTTC. It specifies CASSQDITPYNEQFF.

The rearrangement links TRBV28 to TRBJ1-2, with 12 positions matching TRBD1. Germline lookup yields CDR1 MDHEN and CDR2 SYDVKM. V dropped 5 bases and J dropped 2; count of bases not matched to a gene: 9. The CDR3 runs to 17 residues. The CDR3 coding sequence is TGTGCCAGCAGTACCGGGGGGACAGGGGGCTTCAACTATGGCTACACCTTC. This codes for CASSTGGTGGFNYGYTF.

This clone came up many times. The rearrangement links TRBV2 to TRBJ2-1; the match to TRBD1 covers 9 bases. This CDR3 has 13 residues. With V trimmed by 6 bases and J by 4 bases, 1 base remained unmatched. CDR1 is SNHLY and CDR2 is FYNNEI in the germline V gene. The CDR3 loop reads CASRGTGYNEQFF. The CDR3 DNA reads TGTGCCAGCAGAGGGACAGGGTACAATGAGCAGTTCTTC.